This TCR beta chain is drawn from a study of CD8 T cells in ankylosing spondylitis. Between the trimmed V and J ends, which lost 0 bases and 7 bases, there was a span of 12 bases. This CDR3 comprises 13 residues. Germline V gene sequence: CDR1 SQVTM, CDR2 ANQGSEA. Findings and caveats of the study: It was reported that disease-linked clones were significantly enriched in matched ankylosing spondylitis synovial fluid.

There are many counts of this clonotype. Its antigen remains unknown. Generation of TCR beta libraries employed quantitative 5'-RACE incorporating molecular barcodes. TCRdb passed the 5' RACE reads through MiXCR, listing each CDR3 protein once. This table has 200,000 to 250,000 distinct CDR3 sequences, 8% to 9% appearing once. The source material was blood, either unsorted or a sorted T cell fraction (not recorded which). This TCR came from a female donor with ankylosing spondylitis or in good health (not recorded which). The chain couples TRBV29-1 to TRBJ2-5, with D perhaps matching TRBD2 (5 bases). The CDR3 sequence: CSVEDGGLGTQYF. CDR3 in DNA: TGCAGCGTTGAAGATGGCGGGTTAGGGACCCAGTACTTC. Together with reference TRBV29-1 and TRBJ2-5, the CDR3 gives the full variable domain: SAVISQKPSRDICQRGTSLTIQCQVDSQVTMMFWYRQQPGQSLTLIATANQGSEATYESGFVIDKFPISRPNLTFSTLTVSNMSPEDSSIYLCSVEDGGLGTQYFGPGTRLLVL.